This T cell receptor beta chain was captured by sequencing in a study of T cells after yellow fever vaccination. Study context: Any fraction with a low cell number was prepared using SMART-Seq v4 Ultra Low Input.

V was cut by 3 bases and J by 3 bases, with 6 bases left in between. This CDR3 is built from 12 residues. Per germline, CDR1 SEHNR and CDR2 FQNEAQ (reference sequence). This clonotype was found many times. Study conclusions and caveats: The secondary response was weaker, and its peak arrived faster, on day 5 versus 15. At 95% to 98% for CD4 and 75% to 90% for CD8, most primary-vaccination clones showed up again after the booster.

TCRdb re-called the 5' RACE reads with MiXCR, one entry per CDR3 protein. The table includes under 55,000 distinct CDR3 sequences, around 6.7% detected once. This sequence was found in a man younger than 35 who received the YFV17D yellow fever vaccine. Sequencing used CD8+ T cells not binding an NS4B(214-222) dextramer, sorted from PBMCs, obtained around 45 days after the first yellow fever vaccination. The chain joins TRBV7-9 to TRBJ2-7; D not certain. The CDR3 sequence is CASSFGSYEQYF. The CDR3 DNA reads TGTGCCAGCAGCTTTGGAAGCTACGAGCAGTACTTC.